This TCR beta chain was identified during a study of preoperative IRX-2 immunotherapy in early breast cancer. The treatment here: preoperative locoregional IRX-2 cytokine immunotherapy. Samples came from a phase Ib trial of preoperative locoregional IRX-2 cytokine immunotherapy. This clone was observed once. The V segment lost 8 bases and the J segment 2 bases; nucleotides outside the gene matches: 9. The CDR3 is 15 amino acids. In germline, CDR1 is MNHGY, CDR2 SAAAGT. The repertoire was sequenced with immunoSEQ multiplex PCR; TCRdb's copy has only in-frame clones and lacks some. Of approximately 96,000 clones in the sample, just over 85% were seen once.

This chain connects TRBV6-8 to TRBJ2-5; 9 bases agree with TRBD2. The clonotype originates from a human donor with breast cancer. The input for sequencing was tumor tissue, taken after IRX-2 immunotherapy. The DNA for the CDR3 is TGTGCCAGCCGCCAGCTAGCGGGGATTCAAGAGACCCAGTACTTC. Amino acid sequence: CASRQLAGIQETQYF.